The 3 T cell receptor beta chains below come from one sample, sequenced in a study of post-analysis software for immune sequencing data. Whole-study findings and limits: Higher frequency in patients than in controls was seen for a handful of TRBV segments, with TRBV5-6, TRBV5-1 and TRBV20-1 among them.

Sequencing libraries made from TCR beta cDNA carried unique molecular identifiers. A single record per CDR3 protein comes from TCRdb applying MiXCR to the PCR reads. The repertoire holds 700,000 to 800,000 distinct CDR3 sequences, with just under 30% as singletons. The antigens for these receptors are not known. Material: blood. Receptors were obtained from a girl between 5 and 17 years old with multiple sclerosis.

With regard to this clonotype: Its ends do not fully match the called genes, so a read error is possible. CDR3 DNA sequence: TGTGCCAGCGGTGATTTAGGGCCGTACGAGCAGTACTTC. Translating it yields CASGDLGPYEQYF. The chain links TRBV2 to TRBJ2-7, with unresolved D. CDR3 length: 13 amino acids. Germline V gives CDR1 SNHLY, CDR2 FYNNEI.

The V and J genes are TRBV6-2 or TRBV6-3 and TRBJ1-5, with D perhaps TRBD1 (6 bases). Germline CDR1 reads MNHEY; CDR2 reads SVGEGT. The CDR3 spans 15 residues. V lost 6 bases and J lost 7, with 19 bases in between. CDR3 sequence reads: CASSLRQVRDQPQHF. DNA of the CDR3: TGTGCCAGCAGCCTTCGACAGGTACGTGACCAGCCCCAGCATTTT.

The J gene is TRBJ2-7, the V gene TRBV20-1; weak D call: TRBD1 (6 bases). Trimming left V 3 bases short and J 0 bases short, with 9 bases between. Germline values: CDR1 DFQATT, CDR2 SNEGSKA (reference sequence). The CDR3 runs 13 residues. CDR3 loop: CSASKDSSYEQYF. Here the CDR3 DNA reads TGCAGTGCTAGTAAGGACAGCTCCTACGAGCAGTACTTC.